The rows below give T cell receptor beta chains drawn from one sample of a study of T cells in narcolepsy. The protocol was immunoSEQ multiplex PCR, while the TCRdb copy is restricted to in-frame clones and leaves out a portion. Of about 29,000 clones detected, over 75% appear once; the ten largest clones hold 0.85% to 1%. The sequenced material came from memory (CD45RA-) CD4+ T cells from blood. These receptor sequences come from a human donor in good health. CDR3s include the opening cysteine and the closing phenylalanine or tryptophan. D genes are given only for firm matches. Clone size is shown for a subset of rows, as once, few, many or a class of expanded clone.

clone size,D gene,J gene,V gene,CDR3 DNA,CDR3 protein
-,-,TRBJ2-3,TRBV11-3,TGTGCCAGCAGCTTAGGAAGCCGGGAATCTTCCCCAGATACGCAGTATTTT,CASSLGSRESSPDTQYF
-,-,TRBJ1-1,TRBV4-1,TGCGCCAGCAGCCGACGCGAGGGGAGTGGCACTGAAGCTTTCTTT,CASSRREGSGTEAFF
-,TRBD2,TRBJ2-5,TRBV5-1,TGCGCCAGCAGCTTGGCGGGGGGTGAAGAGACCCAGTACTTC,CASSLAGGEETQYF
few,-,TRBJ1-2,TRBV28,TGTGCCAGCAGTTTACTCAGGGTGGGCTACACCTTC,CASSLLRVGYTF
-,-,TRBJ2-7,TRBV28,TGTGCCAGCAGTTTAGGGGCCCAGGTCGTGTACTTC,CASSLGAQVVYF
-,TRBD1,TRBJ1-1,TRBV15,TGTGCCACCAGCAGAAACAGACAGGGGTCTGAAGCTTTCTTT,CATSRNRQGSEAFF
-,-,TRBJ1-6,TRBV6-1,TGTGCCAGCAGTACGGCAGGGAATTCACCCCTCCACTTT,CASSTAGNSPLHF
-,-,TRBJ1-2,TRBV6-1,TGTGCCAGCAGTGACAGGCGCTATGGCTACACCTTC,CASSDRRYGYTF
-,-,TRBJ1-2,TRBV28,TGTGCCAGCAGTCCCCCTCCGACTACTAACTATGGCTACACCTTC,CASSPPPTTNYGYTF
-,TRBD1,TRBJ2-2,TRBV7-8,TGTGCCAGCAGCTTGACAGGGGGCCCGAACACCGGGGAGCTGTTTTTT,CASSLTGGPNTGELFF
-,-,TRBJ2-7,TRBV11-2,TGTGCCAGCAGCCACCCAGGAGACAGCTCCTACGAGCAGTACTTC,CASSHPGDSSYEQYF
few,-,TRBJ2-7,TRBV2,TGTGCCAGCAGACTACGGGACAACTCCTACGAGCAGTACTTC,CASRLRDNSYEQYF
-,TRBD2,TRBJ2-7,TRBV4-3,TGCGCCAGCAGCGAAGGAGGGAGGGAATCCTACGAGCAGTACTTC,CASSEGGRESYEQYF
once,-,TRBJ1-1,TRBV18,TGTGCCAGCTCACGGGGGTTGGGCGAGGCTGAAGCTTTCTTT,CASSRGLGEAEAFF
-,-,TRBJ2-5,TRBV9,TGTGCCAGCAGCGTAGGTGGTTGGGAGACCCAGTACTTC,CASSVGGWETQYF
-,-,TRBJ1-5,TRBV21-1,TGTGCCAGCAGCCGCACAGGGGAGGGTGGCAATCAGCCCCAGCATTTT,CASSRTGEGGNQPQHF
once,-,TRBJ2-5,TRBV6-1,TGTGCCAGCACAGCGGTCCAAGAGACCCAGTACTTC,CASTAVQETQYF
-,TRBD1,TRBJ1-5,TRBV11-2,TGTGCCAGCAGCTTAGCGGAGACAGGGAATCAGCCCCAGCATTTT,CASSLAETGNQPQHF
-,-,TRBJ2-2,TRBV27,TGTGTCAGCAGTTTATCTTCGGGGGCGGCGAACACCGGGGAGCTGTTTTTT,CVSSLSSGAANTGELFF
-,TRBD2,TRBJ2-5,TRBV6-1,TGTGCCAGCAGTGGGGCCGGGAGGGAGACCCAGTACTTC,CASSGAGRETQYF
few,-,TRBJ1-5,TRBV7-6,TGTGCCAGCAGCTTAGCGGGGGGTCAGCCCCAGCATTTT,CASSLAGGQPQHF
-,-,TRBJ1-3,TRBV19,TGTGCCAGTAGTACTCTCGGACAGTTCCGCTCTGGAAACACCATATATTTT,CASSTLGQFRSGNTIYF
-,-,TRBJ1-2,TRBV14,TGTGCCAGCAGCCCACAGGAGGCTGGCTATGGCTACACCTTC,CASSPQEAGYGYTF
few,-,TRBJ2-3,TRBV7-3,TGTGCCAGCAGCTTAAAATCGGGGGGCCCAGATACGCAGTATTTT,CASSLKSGGPDTQYF
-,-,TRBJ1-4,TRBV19,TGTGCCAGTAGAACCGGCCCCACTAATGAAAAACTGTTTTTT,CASRTGPTNEKLFF
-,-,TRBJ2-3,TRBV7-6,TGTGCCAGCAGCTTAGTGCCGGGTACTAGCACAGATACGCAGTATTTT,CASSLVPGTSTDTQYF
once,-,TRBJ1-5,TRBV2,TGTGCCAGCACCAGGACAGCCCTTTCTAGCAATCAGCCCCAGCATTTT,CASTRTALSSNQPQHF